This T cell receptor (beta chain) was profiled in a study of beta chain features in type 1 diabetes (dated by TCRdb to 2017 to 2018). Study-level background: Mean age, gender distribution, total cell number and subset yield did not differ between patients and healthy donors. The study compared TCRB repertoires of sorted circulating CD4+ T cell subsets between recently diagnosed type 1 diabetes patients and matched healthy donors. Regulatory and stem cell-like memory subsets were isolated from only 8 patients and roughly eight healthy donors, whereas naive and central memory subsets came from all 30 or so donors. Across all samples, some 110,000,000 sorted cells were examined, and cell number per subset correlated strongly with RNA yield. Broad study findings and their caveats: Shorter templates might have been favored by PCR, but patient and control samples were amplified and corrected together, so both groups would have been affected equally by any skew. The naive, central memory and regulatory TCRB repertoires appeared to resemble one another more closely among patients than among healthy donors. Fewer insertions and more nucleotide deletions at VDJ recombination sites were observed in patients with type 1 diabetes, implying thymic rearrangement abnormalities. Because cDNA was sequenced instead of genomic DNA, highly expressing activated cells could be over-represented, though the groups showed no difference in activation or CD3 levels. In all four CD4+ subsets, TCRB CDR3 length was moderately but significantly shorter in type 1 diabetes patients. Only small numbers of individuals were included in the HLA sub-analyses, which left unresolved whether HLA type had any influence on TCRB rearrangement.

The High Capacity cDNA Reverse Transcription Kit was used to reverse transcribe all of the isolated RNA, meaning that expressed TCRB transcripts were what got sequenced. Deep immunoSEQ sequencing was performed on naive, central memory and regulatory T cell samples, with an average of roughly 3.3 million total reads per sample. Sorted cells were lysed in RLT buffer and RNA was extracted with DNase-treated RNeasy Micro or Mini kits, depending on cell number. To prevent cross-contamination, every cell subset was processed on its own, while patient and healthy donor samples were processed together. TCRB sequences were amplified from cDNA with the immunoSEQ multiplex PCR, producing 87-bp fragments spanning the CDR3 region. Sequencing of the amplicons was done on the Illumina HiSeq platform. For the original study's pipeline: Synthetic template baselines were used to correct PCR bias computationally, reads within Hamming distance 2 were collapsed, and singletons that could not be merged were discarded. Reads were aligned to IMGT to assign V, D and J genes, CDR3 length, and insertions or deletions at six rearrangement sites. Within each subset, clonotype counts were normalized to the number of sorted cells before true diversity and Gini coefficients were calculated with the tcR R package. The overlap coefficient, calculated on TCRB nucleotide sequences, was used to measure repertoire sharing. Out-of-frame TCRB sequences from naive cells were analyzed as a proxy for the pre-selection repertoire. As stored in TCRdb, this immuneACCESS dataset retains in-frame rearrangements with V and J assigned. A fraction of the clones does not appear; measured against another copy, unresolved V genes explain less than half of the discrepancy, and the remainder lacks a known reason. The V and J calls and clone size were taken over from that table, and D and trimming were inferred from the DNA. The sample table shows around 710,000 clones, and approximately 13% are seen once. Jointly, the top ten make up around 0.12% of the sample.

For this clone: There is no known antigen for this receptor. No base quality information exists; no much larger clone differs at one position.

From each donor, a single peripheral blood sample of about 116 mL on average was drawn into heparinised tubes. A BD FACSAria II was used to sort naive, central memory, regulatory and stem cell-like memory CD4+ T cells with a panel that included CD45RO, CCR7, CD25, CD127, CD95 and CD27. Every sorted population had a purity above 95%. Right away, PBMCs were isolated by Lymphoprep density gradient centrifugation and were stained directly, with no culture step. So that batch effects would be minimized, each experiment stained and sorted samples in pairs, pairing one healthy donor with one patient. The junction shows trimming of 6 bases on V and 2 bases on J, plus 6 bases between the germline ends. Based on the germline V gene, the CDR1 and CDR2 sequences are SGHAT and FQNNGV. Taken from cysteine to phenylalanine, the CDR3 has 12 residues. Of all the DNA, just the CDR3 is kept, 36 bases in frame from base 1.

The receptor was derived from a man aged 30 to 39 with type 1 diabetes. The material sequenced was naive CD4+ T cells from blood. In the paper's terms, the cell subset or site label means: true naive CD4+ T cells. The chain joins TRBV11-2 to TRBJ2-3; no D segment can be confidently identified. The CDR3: CASRASTDTQYF. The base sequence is TGTGCCAGCAGGGCCTCCACAGATACGCAGTATTTT.